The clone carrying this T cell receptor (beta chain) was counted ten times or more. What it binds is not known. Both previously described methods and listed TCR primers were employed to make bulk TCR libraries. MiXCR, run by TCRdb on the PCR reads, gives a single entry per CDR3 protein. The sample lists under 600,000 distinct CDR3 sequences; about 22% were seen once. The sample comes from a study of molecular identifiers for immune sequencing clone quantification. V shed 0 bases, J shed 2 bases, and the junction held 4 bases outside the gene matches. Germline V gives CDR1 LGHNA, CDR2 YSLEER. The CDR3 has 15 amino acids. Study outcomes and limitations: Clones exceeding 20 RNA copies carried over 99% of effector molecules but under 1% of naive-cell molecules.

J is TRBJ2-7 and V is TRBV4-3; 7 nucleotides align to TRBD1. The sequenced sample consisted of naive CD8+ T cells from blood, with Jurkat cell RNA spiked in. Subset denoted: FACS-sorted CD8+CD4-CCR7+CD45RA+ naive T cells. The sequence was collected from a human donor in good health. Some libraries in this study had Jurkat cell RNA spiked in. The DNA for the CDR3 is TGCGCCAGCAGCCAAGAGGCCCAGGGGGCCTACGAGCAGTACTTC. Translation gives CASSQEAQGAYEQYF.